This T cell receptor beta chain appears in the sequencing data of a study of T cells in Graves' hyperthyroidism and ophthalmopathy. The V and J ends lost 7 bases and 4 bases, in that order; junction bases with no gene match: 9. There are 14 residues in the CDR3. Per the germline V gene, CDR1 is DFQATT and CDR2 is SNEGSKA (reference sequence). Researchers amplified the TCR beta CDR3 regions from RNA transcripts. The HTBI primer set was used in a first-round RT-PCR of the TCR CDR3. TCRdb ran MiXCR on the multiplex PCR reads and lists one entry per CDR3 protein. The sample lists a few hundred thousand distinct CDR3 sequences, just over 45% seen once, with 7.5% to 8.5% in the top ten.

The chain carries TRBV20-1 and TRBJ2-3; 9 bases agree with TRBD2. This TCR came from a woman between 18 and 29 years old with Graves' hyperthyroidism. The sequenced sample consisted of peripheral blood or thyroid tissue (not recorded which). CDR3 DNA sequence: TGCAGTGAAAGGAGCGGGAGGTTGGCAGATACGCAGTATTTT. Translated, it gives CSERSGRLADTQYF.